Shown below are 24 T cell receptor beta chains from a single sample sequenced in a study of T cells in Graves' hyperthyroidism and ophthalmopathy. Amplification of TCR beta CDR3 regions used RNA as the template. First-round RT-PCR targeting the TCR CDR3 was performed with the HTBI primer set. In TCRdb, the multiplex PCR reads were re-called with MiXCR into one record per CDR3 protein. The sample contains about 420,000 distinct CDR3 sequences, around 13% of which appear only once. Sample: blood. These TCRs come from a woman aged 18-29 years with Graves' hyperthyroidism.

This clonotype was observed at least ten times. The chain is built from TRBV12-3 or TRBV12-4 and TRBJ1-2; D uncertain. V lost 5 bases and J lost 9, with 19 bases in between. CDR3 size: 14 residues. The CDR3 loop is CASSLSGRDGRYTF. The CDR3 DNA is TGTGCCAGCAGTCTCAGCGGGAGGGATGGGCGCTACACCTTC.

The chain employs TRBV4-3 and TRBJ2-1; D remains unclear. V was shortened by 0 bases and J by 8 bases, with 8 bases between the two germline ends. The CDR3 spans 13 residues. Germline assignment: CDR1 LGHNA and CDR2 YSLEER. In DNA form, the CDR3 reads TGCGCCAGCAGCCAAGATAGGCCGGATGAGCAGTTCTTC. Encoded protein: CASSQDRPDEQFF.

Points on this clonotype: A much bigger clone sits one base away, suggesting this may be a read error. The chain uses TRBV12-3 or TRBV12-4 and TRBJ2-5; 9 nucleotides match TRBD1. The CDR3 covers 14 residues. CDR3 region: CAGSVTGGSETQYF. CDR3 DNA sequence: TGTGCCGGCAGTGTCACAGGGGGCTCGGAGACCCAGTACTTC.

This chain connects TRBV27 to TRBJ2-5; 7 positions agree with TRBD2. The V and J ends lost 3 bases and 3 bases, in that order; junction bases with no gene match: 4. The CDR3 runs to 14 residues. Germline values: CDR1 MNHEY, CDR2 SMNVEV (reference sequence). CDR3 amino acids: CASSLEGREETQYF. CDR3 in DNA: TGTGCCAGCAGTTTGGAGGGGAGGGAAGAGACCCAGTACTTC.

This clonotype was observed many times. V gene TRBV11-2 combines with J gene TRBJ2-6, with D unresolved. The germline V and J ends were trimmed by 0 bases and 4 bases, with 7 bases remaining between them. CDR1 and CDR2 (germline): SGHAT, FQNNGV. The CDR3 is made up of 15 amino acids. The CDR3, as DNA: TGTGCCAGCAGCTTAGACCGGGCCGGGGCCAACGTCCTGACTTTC. Its protein product is CASSLDRAGANVLTF.

This clonotype was observed many times. The chain uses TRBV27 and TRBJ2-7; D remains ambiguous. This CDR3 is built from 15 residues. Germline V lookup: CDR1 MNHEY, CDR2 SMNVEV (reference sequence). V lost 6 bases, J lost 0 bases, and 15 bases lay in between. CDR3 DNA: TGTGCCAGCAGCCGCCGCCCGCGTCTCTCCTACGAGCAGTACTTC. Translated, it gives CASSRRPRLSYEQYF.

This clonotype was seen many times. The chain is built from TRBV12-3 or TRBV12-4 and TRBJ2-1; possibly TRBD1 for D (5 bases). This CDR3 contains 15 residues. With 5 bases removed from V and 5 bases from J, the gap between germline ends came to 16 bases. CDR3 nucleotides: TGTGCCAGCAGTGCCCCAGGGTCGAGGAACAATGAGCAGTTCTTC. Its translation: CASSAPGSRNNEQFF.

This clonotype occurred many times. V and J are TRBV28 and TRBJ1-5, with TRBD1 identical over 9 bases. V trimming: 2 bases; J trimming: 5 bases; junction bases outside the gene matches: 7. CDR1 is MDHEN, CDR2 SYDVKM, per germline. The CDR3 consists of 16 residues. The CDR3 bases are TGTGCCAGCAGTTTAGCGGGACAGGGTCGGTATCAGCCCCAGCATTTT. Residues: CASSLAGQGRYQPQHF.

This clonotype has at least ten counts. CDR3 protein: CASSAGEGRAFF. CDR3 DNA sequence: TGTGCCAGCAGCGCAGGGGAGGGTAGAGCTTTCTTT. J is TRBJ1-1 and V is TRBV9; tentative D call: TRBD1 (6 bases). The germline V gene encodes CDR1 SGDLS and CDR2 YYNGEE. The CDR3 length is 12 residues. The ends were cut back, 3 bases at V and 10 bases at J, with 13 bases in the middle.

The rearrangement joins TRBV7-2 to TRBJ2-7; 8 nucleotides agree with TRBD1. V lost 5 bases to trimming and J lost 2 bases; unmatched junction nucleotides: 5. CDR1 SGHTA and CDR2 FQGNSA come from the germline V gene. The CDR3 runs 14 residues. The CDR3, as DNA: TGTGCCAGCAGCATCGACAGGGGCCCCTACGAGCAGTACTTC. The encoded protein is CASSIDRGPYEQYF.

The chain uses TRBV24-1 and TRBJ2-1; weak D call: TRBD1 (5 bases). Germline lookup yields CDR1 KGHDR and CDR2 SFDVKD. This CDR3 spans 15 amino acids. Trimming shortened V by 4 bases and J by 5 bases, and 14 bases separated the two germline ends. In DNA form, the CDR3 reads TGTGCCACCAGTGAATCTCAGGGAAACCACAATGAGCAGTTCTTC. Encoded protein: CATSESQGNHNEQFF.

Many counts were recorded for this clonotype. The CDR3 sequence: CASSSGESSYEQYF. The CDR3 nucleotides are TGTGCCAGCAGTTCCGGGGAGTCCTCCTACGAGCAGTACTTC. This rearrangement joins TRBV6-1 to TRBJ2-7; the D gene is possibly TRBD2 (5 bases). The CDR3 runs to 14 residues. Trimming stripped 5 bases from V and 0 bases from J, with 11 bases between. Germline V gene lookup returns CDR1 MNHNS and CDR2 SASEGT.

This clonotype was detected many times. The chain couples TRBV27 to TRBJ1-1, with 8 positions matching TRBD1. CDR1 MNHEY and CDR2 SMNVEV come from the germline V gene (reference sequence). CDR3 length: 14 residues. V lost 3 bases, J lost 1 base, and 1 base stayed unmatched. The CDR3 DNA sequence: TGTGCCAGCAGTTTCCAGGGGGCGAACACTGAAGCTTTCTTT. The encoded protein is CASSFQGANTEAFF.

This clonotype appeared many times. This chain connects TRBV20-1 to TRBJ2-5, with D uncertain. The CDR3 is 12 residues long. Germline loops: CDR1 DFQATT, CDR2 SNEGSKA (reference sequence). The CDR3 sequence is CHPATLQETQYF. The DNA for the CDR3 is TGCCACCCCGCAACCCTCCAAGAGACCCAGTACTTC.

This clonotype showed up many times. The J gene is TRBJ2-5, the V gene TRBV6-1, with 9 bases that match TRBD1. V shed 5 bases, J shed 1 base, and the junction held 5 bases outside the gene matches. The CDR3 sequence is 15 residues long. From germline, CDR1 is MNHNS and CDR2 SASEGT. The CDR3 protein is CASSRLTGGQETQYF. The CDR3 DNA follows: TGTGCCAGCAGTCGACTGACAGGGGGCCAAGAGACCCAGTACTTC.

This clonotype was seen repeatedly, ten times or more. This chain connects TRBV3-1 to TRBJ2-7; 8 bases align to TRBD2. The CDR3 has 15 residues. The germline CDR1 and CDR2 sequences are LGHDT and YNNKEL (reference sequence). Losses at the gene ends were 4 bases for V and 2 bases for J; bases not matched to a gene: 7. The CDR3 DNA reads TGTGCCAGCAGCCCTAGCGGGTACCCCCCCTACGAGCAGTACTTC. It specifies CASSPSGYPPYEQYF.

This clonotype was seen a handful of times. The chain links TRBV5-1 to TRBJ1-6, with unresolved D. V was cut by 4 bases and J by 7 bases, with 15 bases left in between. The V gene's germline CDR1 is SGHRS and CDR2 YFSETQ. This CDR3 spans 15 amino acids. For the CDR3, the DNA is TGCGCCAGCAGCCCTGACATCATTGGGAATTCACCCCTCCACTTT. Translated: CASSPDIIGNSPLHF.

The rearrangement joins TRBV5-1 to TRBJ2-7, with 9 bases that match TRBD2. Germline CDR1 and CDR2: SGHRS and YFSETQ. The CDR3 is made up of 14 amino acids. The ends lost 6 bases at V and 1 base at J; junction bases unmatched: 5. The CDR3 protein is CASTFSGSSYEQYF. The CDR3 nucleotides read TGCGCCAGCACGTTTAGCGGGAGTTCCTACGAGCAGTACTTC. Based on the CDR3 plus reference TRBV5-1 and TRBJ2-7, the full variable domain is KAGVTQTPRYLIKTRGQQVTLSCSPISGHRSVSWYQQTPGQGLQFLFEYFSETQRNKGNFPGRFSGRQFSNSRSEMNVSTLELGDSALYLCASTFSGSSYEQYFGPGTRLTVT.

This clonotype was observed many times. The CDR3: CASKAENQETQYF. The CDR3 DNA reads as TGTGCCAGCAAGGCGGAGAACCAAGAGACCCAGTACTTC. The chain has TRBV12-3 or TRBV12-4 and TRBJ2-5; D gene uncertain. There are 13 residues in the CDR3. V lost 7 bases to trimming and J lost 0 bases, with 9 bases between them.

This sequence joins TRBV14 and TRBJ2-5; TRBD2 agrees at 11 bases. Unmatched junction bases numbered 5, after V lost 4 bases and J lost 4 bases. Germline V lookup: CDR1 SGHDN, CDR2 FVKESK. The CDR3 length is 15 residues. Written as DNA, the CDR3 is TGTGCCAGCAGCCTAGGACTAGCGGGTATAGAGACCCAGTACTTC. Translation: CASSLGLAGIETQYF.

This clonotype was seen repeatedly, ten times or more. The gene calls are TRBV30 and TRBJ1-1, with D perhaps TRBD1 (5 bases). The length of the CDR3 is 15 residues. Per the germline V gene, CDR1 is GTSNPN and CDR2 is SVGIG (reference sequence). V dropped 2 bases and J dropped 3 bases, with 16 bases sitting between them. CDR3 sequence (DNA): TGTGCCTGGAGTCGGTTTCCCCAGGGCCACACTGAAGCTTTCTTT. Amino acid sequence: CAWSRFPQGHTEAFF.

This clonotype was detected many times. V and J are TRBV7-3 and TRBJ2-1; 7 nucleotides align to TRBD2. Germline trimming cut 2 bases from V and 8 bases from J; bases unmatched to any gene: 12. Germline CDR1 SGHTA, CDR2 FQGTGA. This CDR3 region has 16 residues. CDR3 region: CASSLRSSGGKDEQFF. As DNA, the CDR3 is TGTGCCAGCAGCTTACGGTCTAGCGGAGGGAAGGATGAGCAGTTCTTC.

This clonotype was observed at least ten times. V is TRBV27 and J is TRBJ1-1; D might be TRBD1 (6 bases). Germline values: CDR1 MNHEY, CDR2 SMNVEV (reference sequence). The CDR3 runs to 13 residues. The V end lost 0 bases, the J end lost 7 bases, and 9 bases lay between the germline ends. This chain's CDR3 is CASSLSKGVEAFF. Written as DNA, the CDR3 is TGTGCCAGCAGTTTATCGAAGGGGGTTGAAGCTTTCTTT.

This clonotype appeared many times. The gene calls are TRBV5-8 and TRBJ2-1; possible D gene TRBD1, 5 bases. Per germline, CDR1 SGHTS and CDR2 YDEGEE. This CDR3 spans 14 amino acids. V lost 1 base and J 4 bases, leaving 9 bases between the germline ends. CDR3 DNA: TGTGCCAGCAGCTTGAGGCGGACATACAATGAGCAGTTCTTC. Protein: CASSLRRTYNEQFF. Full variable domain (remainder filled in from reference TRBV5-8 and TRBJ2-1): EAGVTQSPTHLIKTRGQQATLRCSPISGHTSVYWYQQALGLGLQFLLWYDEGEERNRGNFPPRFSGRQFPNYSSELNVNALELEDSALYLCASSLRRTYNEQFFGPGTRLTVL.